A single sample gave rise to the 5 T cell receptor beta chains below, sequenced in a study of beta chain features in type 1 diabetes. Every bit of the isolated RNA underwent reverse transcription, so sequencing read expressed TCRB transcripts. Profiled with immunoSEQ multiplex PCR; TCRdb holds only in-frame clones, not every one. This table has under 250,000 clones, 25% to 30% appearing once. What was sequenced was central memory CD4+ T cells from blood. These receptors all stem from a man aged 30 to 39 in good health.

The chain is built from TRBV11-2 and TRBJ2-3; 8 bases fit TRBD2. The CDR3 length is 19 residues. The germline gives CDR1 SGHAT, CDR2 FQNNGV. V dropped 5 bases and J dropped 0; count of bases not matched to a gene: 16. DNA for the CDR3: TGTGCCAGCAGCGTGAGCGGGAGCCGGATGTTTTCTAGCACAGATACGCAGTATTTT. It translates to CASSVSGSRMFSSTDTQYF.

The genes are TRBV19 and TRBJ2-5; 7 bases line up with TRBD1. This CDR3 has 13 residues. The J segment lost 10 bases and the V segment lost 3 bases, leaving 8 bases of the junction unmatched. Per germline, CDR1 LNHDA and CDR2 SQIVND (reference sequence). The DNA of the CDR3 is TGTGCCAGTAGTATGAACGGACCAGGGGGCCAGTACTTC. Its protein is CASSMNGPGGQYF. The whole variable domain, remainder taken from reference TRBV19 and TRBJ2-5, is DGGITQSPKYLFRKEGQNVTLSCEQNLNHDAMYWYRQDPGQGLRLIYYSQIVNDFQKGDIAEGYSVSREKKESFPLTVTSAQKNPTAFYLCASSMNGPGGQYFGPGTRLLVL.

V usage is TRBV4-1 and J usage is TRBJ1-4; D call uncertain. The length of the CDR3 is 14 residues. Germline CDR1 is MGHRA and CDR2 is YSYEKL. Trimming removed 1 base at V and 4 bases at J, with 7 bases between. The DNA for the CDR3 is TGCGCCAGCAGCCAAGGACAAATTAATGAAAAACTGTTTTTT. Its protein product is CASSQGQINEKLFF.

Worth noting for this clone: Different DNA sequences within this sample yield the same CDR3. The genes are TRBV11-2 and TRBJ2-1; no definite D call. Trimming removed 3 bases from V and 9 bases from J, with 6 bases in between. The CDR3 consists of 11 residues. The germline CDR1 and CDR2 sequences are SGHAT and FQNNGV. The CDR3 region has the DNA TGTGCCAGCAGCTTGCTAGGTGAGCAGTTCTTC. This gives the protein CASSLLGEQFF.

V and J are TRBV7-9 and TRBJ2-1, with a tentative D call TRBD2 (5 bases). Germline CDR1 is SEHNR and CDR2 is FQNEAQ (reference sequence). The germline V and J ends were trimmed by 0 bases and 9 bases, with 15 bases remaining between them. This CDR3 region has 15 residues. The DNA for the CDR3 is TGTGCCAGCAGCTTAGCTACGACTATCCACGGTGAGCAGTTCTTC. Translation gives CASSLATTIHGEQFF.